This T cell receptor beta chain emerged from a study of T cell clusters in autoimmune cytopenias. Study-level points and caveats: TRB repertoire shifts in secondary cytopenia and chronic lymphocytic leukemia mostly reflected lymphoma, not autoimmunity.

CDR1 and CDR2 (germline): MNHEY, SVGAGI. The CDR3 sequence is 14 residues long. This clonotype is classed as medium-sized by frequency. The antigen remains undetermined. TRB was amplified from approximately 230 ng of peripheral blood genomic DNA per sample. TRB was amplified by touch-down multiplex PCR, primer pools A and B combined. TCRdb re-called the multiplex PCR reads; one entry per CDR3 protein, DNA not given. The sample spans approximately 3,600 distinct CDR3 sequences; the ten largest clones claim around 7.2%. These same records also appear under a second study, on T cell repertoires in aging, cancer and after chemotherapy. That study adds: Untreated cancer patients had significantly lower blood TCR diversity than age-matched healthy donors.

This receptor was identified in a human donor in good health. This chain joins TRBV6-5 and TRBJ2-2; TCRdb gives TRBD2 as the D gene, but with no DNA this cannot be confirmed. The sequencing input was peripheral blood. The CDR3 is CASNGGVGTGELFF.